This paragraph reports one TCR beta chain. Its antigen is currently unknown. Germline lookup yields CDR1 DFQATT and CDR2 SNEGSKA (reference sequence). The ends lost 1 base at V and 1 base at J; junction bases unmatched: 9. CDR3 length: 16 residues. The data were obtained in a study of post-analysis software for immune sequencing data. Study-level information: Recorded subtypes: relapsing-remitting, secondary progressive, progressive-relapsing; some patients unannotated.

Overall study results and limits: TRBV5-6, TRBV5-1 and TRBV20-1 were among roughly five TRBV segments more frequent in patients than controls. A significant reduction in normalized Chao1 diversity was observed in multiple sclerosis patients versus controls. Strong co-clustering by F measure linked samples that shared a preparation batch.

Researchers reported that TCR beta cDNA libraries carried unique molecular identifiers. From approximately 0.95 to 9.8 million T cells, 500,000 or so cDNA molecules were obtained. A single record per CDR3 protein comes from TCRdb applying MiXCR to the PCR reads. This table has roughly 800,000 distinct CDR3 sequences, roughly 46% appearing once. The clonotype comes from a girl aged 5-17 years with multiple sclerosis. Sequencing input: blood. The chain recombines TRBV20-1 with TRBJ2-7; TRBD1 matches 8 bases. The DNA for the CDR3 is TGCAGTGCTAGAGGGCTGGGCAGGGGGCCATCCTACGAGCAGTACTTC. Its protein product is CSARGLGRGPSYEQYF.